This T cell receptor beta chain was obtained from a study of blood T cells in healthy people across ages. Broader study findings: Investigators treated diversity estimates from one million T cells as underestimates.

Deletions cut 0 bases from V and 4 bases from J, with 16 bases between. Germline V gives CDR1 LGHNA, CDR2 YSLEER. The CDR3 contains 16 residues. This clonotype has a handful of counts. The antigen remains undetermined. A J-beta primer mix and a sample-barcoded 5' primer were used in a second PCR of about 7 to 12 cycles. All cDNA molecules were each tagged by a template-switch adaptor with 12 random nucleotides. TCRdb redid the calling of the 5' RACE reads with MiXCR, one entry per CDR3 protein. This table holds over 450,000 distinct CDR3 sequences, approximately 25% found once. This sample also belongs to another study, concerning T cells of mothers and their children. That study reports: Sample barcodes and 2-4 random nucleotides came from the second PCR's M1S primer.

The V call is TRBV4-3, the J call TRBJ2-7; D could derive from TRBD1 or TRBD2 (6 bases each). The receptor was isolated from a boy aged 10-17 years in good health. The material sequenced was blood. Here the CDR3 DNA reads TGCGCCAGCAGCCAAGATAGGGGGGCCGCCTTGTACGAGCAGTACTTC. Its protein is CASSQDRGAALYEQYF.